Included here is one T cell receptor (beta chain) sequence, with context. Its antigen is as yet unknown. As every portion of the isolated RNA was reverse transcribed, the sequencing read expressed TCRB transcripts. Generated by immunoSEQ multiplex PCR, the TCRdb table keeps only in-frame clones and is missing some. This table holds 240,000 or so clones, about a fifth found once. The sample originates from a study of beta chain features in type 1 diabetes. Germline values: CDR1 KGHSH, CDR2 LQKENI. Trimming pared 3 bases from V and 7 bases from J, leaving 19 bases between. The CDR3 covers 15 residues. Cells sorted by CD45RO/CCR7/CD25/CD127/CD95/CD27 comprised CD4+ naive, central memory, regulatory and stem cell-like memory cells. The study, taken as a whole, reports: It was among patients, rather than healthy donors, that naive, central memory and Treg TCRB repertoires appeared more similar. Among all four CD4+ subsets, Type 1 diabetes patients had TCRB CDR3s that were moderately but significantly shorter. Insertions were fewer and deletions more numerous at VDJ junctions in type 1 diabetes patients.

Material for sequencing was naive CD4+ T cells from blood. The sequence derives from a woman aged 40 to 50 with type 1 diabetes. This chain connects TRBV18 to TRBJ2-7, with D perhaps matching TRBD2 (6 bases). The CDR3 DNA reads TGTGCCAGCTCACCGTCGGGACTGGCTAATAGGGAGCAGTACTTC. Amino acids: CASSPSGLANREQYF.